This T cell receptor (beta chain) stems from a study of breast tumors, draining lymph nodes, adjacent tissues. To note about this clonotype: Given a much more abundant clone one base away, this may be a read error.

From the multiplex PCR reads, TCRdb called clonotypes with MiXCR, one entry per CDR3 protein. The table records 150,000 to 200,000 distinct CDR3 sequences, 25% to 40% of them present only once. CDR1 is MNHNS, CDR2 SASEGT, per germline. The CDR3 has 14 residues. V lost 5 bases to trimming and J lost 8 bases; unmatched junction nucleotides: 9. Axillary draining lymph nodes of breast cancer patients supplied the node samples. The sequence was obtained from a female donor with breast cancer. Some clones in this sample may be carry-over from other donors' samples. The sequenced sample consisted of axillary lymph node tissue. The chain employs TRBV6-1 and TRBJ1-2; 9 bases map to TRBD1. The CDR3 sequence: CASSQGGTGSGYTF. The CDR3 nucleotides read TGTGCCAGCAGTCAAGGCGGGACAGGGTCGGGCTACACCTTC.